This TCR beta chain emerged from a study of blood T cells in healthy people across ages. A second about 6 to 11 cycle PCR used barcoded and J-beta primers. TCRdb independently ran MiXCR on the 5' RACE reads; one entry per CDR3 protein. The sample holds fewer than 750,000 distinct CDR3 sequences, around 50% seen once. The junction had 9 bases not matched to a gene; V was cut back by 6 bases and J by 2 bases. CDR3 length: 15 amino acids. Germline-derived CDR1 and CDR2 are SQVTM and ANQGSEA. The chain recombines TRBV29-1 with TRBJ2-3; 9 positions agree with TRBD2. The receptor's source is a woman aged 80 or over in good health. Sequencing was carried out using blood. This CDR3 is CSVARTSVLTDTQYF. For the CDR3, the DNA is TGCAGCGTGGCCCGGACTAGCGTGCTCACAGATACGCAGTATTTT.